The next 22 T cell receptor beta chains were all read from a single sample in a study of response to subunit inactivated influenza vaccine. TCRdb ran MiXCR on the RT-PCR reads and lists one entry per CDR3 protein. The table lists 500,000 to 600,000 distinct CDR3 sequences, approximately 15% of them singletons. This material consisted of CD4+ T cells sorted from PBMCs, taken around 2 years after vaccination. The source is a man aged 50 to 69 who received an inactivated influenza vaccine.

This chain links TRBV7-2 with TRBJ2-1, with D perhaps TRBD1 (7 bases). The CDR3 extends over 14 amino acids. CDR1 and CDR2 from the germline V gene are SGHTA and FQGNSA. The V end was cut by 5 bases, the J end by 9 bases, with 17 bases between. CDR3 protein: CASSRGRGSVEQFF. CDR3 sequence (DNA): TGTGCCAGCAGCAGGGGGCGGGGATCGGTTGAGCAGTTCTTC.

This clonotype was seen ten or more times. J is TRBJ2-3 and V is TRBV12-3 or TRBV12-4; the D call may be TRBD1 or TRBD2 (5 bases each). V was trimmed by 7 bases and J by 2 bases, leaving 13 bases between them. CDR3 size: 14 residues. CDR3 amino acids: CASTRGGVTDTQYF. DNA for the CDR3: TGTGCCAGCACCCGGGGCGGAGTCACAGATACGCAGTATTTT.

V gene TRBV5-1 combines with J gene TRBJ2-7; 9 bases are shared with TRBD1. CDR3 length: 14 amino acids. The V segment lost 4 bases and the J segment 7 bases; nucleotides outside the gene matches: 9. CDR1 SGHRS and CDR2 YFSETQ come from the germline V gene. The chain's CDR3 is CASSPGTGFEEQYF. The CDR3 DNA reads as TGCGCCAGCAGCCCAGGGACAGGGTTTGAGGAGCAGTACTTC.

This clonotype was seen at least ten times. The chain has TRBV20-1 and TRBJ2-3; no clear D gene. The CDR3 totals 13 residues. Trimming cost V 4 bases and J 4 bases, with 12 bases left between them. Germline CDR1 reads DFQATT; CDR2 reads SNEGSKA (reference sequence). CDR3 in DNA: TGCAGTGCTACCGGTCAACTCCCAGATACGCAGTATTTT. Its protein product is CSATGQLPDTQYF.

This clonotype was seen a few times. In nucleotides, the CDR3 is TGTGCCAGCAGTTCACAGGGCGTGAGGGAGACCCAGTACTTC. Protein sequence: CASSSQGVRETQYF. This chain uses TRBV6-2 or TRBV6-3 with TRBJ2-5; D is perhaps TRBD1 (6 bases). CDR1 and CDR2 from the germline V gene are MNHEY and SVGEGT. The CDR3 has 14 residues. V lost 4 bases, J lost 5 bases, and 14 bases lay in between.

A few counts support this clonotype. In DNA, the CDR3 is TGCAGTGCTAGAGAAAGAGTCGGGTATGGCTACACCTTC. This sequence encodes CSARERVGYGYTF. The gene calls are TRBV20-1 and TRBJ1-2; D remains unclear. The CDR3 sequence is 13 residues long. V lost 0 bases, J lost 5 bases, and 10 bases lay in between. Looked up from germline, CDR1 is DFQATT and CDR2 is SNEGSKA (reference sequence).

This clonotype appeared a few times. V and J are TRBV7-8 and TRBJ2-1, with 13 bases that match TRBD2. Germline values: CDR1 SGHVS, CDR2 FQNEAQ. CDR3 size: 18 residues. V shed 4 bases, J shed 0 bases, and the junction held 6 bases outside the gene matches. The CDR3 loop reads CASSSRLAGGYSYNEQFF. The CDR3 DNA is TGTGCCAGCAGCTCGCGACTAGCGGGAGGTTACTCCTACAATGAGCAGTTCTTC. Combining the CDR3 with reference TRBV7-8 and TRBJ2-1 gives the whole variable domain GAGVSQSPRYKVAKRGQDVALRCDPISGHVSLFWYQQALGQGPEFLTYFQNEAQLDKSGLPSDRFFAERPEGSVSTLKIQRTQQEDSAVYLCASSSRLAGGYSYNEQFFGPGTRLTVL.

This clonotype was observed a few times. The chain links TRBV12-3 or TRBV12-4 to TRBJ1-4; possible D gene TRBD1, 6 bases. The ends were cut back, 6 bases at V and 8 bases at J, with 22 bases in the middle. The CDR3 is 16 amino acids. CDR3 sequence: CASRKSLQGRLEKLFF. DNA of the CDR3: TGTGCCAGCAGAAAATCCCTACAGGGAAGACTCGAAAAACTGTTTTTT.

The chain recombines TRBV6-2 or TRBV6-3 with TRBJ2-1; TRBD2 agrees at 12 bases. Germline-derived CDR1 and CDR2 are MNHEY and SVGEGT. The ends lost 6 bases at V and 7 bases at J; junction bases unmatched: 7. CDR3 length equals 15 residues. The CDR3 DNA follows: TGTGCCAGCAGCCGAGGACTAGCGGGAACTAATGAGCAGTTCTTC. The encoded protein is CASSRGLAGTNEQFF.

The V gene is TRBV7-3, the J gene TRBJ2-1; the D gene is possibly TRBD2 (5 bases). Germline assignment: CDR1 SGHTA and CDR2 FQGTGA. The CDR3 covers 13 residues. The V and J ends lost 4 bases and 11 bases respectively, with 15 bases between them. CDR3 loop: CASSWPDSGKQFF. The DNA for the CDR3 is TGTGCCAGCAGCTGGCCGGACTCCGGGAAGCAGTTCTTC.

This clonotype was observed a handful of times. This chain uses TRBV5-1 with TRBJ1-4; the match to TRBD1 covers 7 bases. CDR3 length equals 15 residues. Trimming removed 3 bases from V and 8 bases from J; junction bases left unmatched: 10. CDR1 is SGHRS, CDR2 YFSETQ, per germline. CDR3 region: CASSYITGEIEKLFF. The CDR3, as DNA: TGCGCCAGCAGCTACATAACAGGGGAAATAGAAAAACTGTTTTTT.

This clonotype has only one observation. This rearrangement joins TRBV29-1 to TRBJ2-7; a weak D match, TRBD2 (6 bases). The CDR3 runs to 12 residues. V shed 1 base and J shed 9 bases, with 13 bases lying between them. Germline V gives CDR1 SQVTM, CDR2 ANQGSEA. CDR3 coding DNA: TGCAGCGTTGAAGTATGGGCGGGGTTGCAGTACTTC. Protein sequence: CSVEVWAGLQYF.

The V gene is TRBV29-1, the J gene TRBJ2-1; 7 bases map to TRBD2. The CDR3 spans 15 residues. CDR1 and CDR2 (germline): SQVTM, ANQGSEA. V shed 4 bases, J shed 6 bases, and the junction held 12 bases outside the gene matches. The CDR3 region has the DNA TGCAGCGTTGTCCCGTGGGGGAGGGCCGGCAATGAGCAGTTCTTC. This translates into CSVVPWGRAGNEQFF.

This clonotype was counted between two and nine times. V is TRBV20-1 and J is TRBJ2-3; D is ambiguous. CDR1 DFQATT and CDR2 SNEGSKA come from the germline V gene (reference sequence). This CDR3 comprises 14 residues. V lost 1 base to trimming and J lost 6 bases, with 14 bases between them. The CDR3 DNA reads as TGCAGTGCTAGAGGAGGCCCGCCTGCGGATACGCAGTATTTT. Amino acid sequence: CSARGGPPADTQYF.

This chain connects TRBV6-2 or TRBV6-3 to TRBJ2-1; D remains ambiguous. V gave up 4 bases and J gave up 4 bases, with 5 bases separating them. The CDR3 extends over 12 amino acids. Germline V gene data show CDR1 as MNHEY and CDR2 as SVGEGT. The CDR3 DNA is TGTGCCAGCAGTTCCGAGTACAATGAGCAGTTCTTC. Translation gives CASSSEYNEQFF.

The chain's CDR3 is CSAWTSGAYNEQFF. CDR3 bases: TGCAGTGCTTGGACTAGCGGAGCCTACAATGAGCAGTTCTTC. The gene calls are TRBV20-1 and TRBJ2-1, with 10 bases lining up with TRBD2. The germline gives CDR1 DFQATT, CDR2 SNEGSKA (reference sequence). V shed 5 bases, J shed 2 bases, and the junction held 3 bases outside the gene matches. The CDR3 sequence is 14 residues long.

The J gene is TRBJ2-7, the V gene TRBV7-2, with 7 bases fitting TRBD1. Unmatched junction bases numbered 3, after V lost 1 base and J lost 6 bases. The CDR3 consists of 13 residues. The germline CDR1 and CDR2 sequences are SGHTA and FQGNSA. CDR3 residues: CASSLDAGGEQYF. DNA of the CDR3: TGTGCCAGCAGCTTAGATGCAGGGGGCGAGCAGTACTTC.

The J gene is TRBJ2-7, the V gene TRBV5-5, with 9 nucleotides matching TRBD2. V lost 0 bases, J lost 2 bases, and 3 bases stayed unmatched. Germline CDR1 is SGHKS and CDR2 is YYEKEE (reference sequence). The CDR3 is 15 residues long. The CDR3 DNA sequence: TGTGCCAGCAGCTTGGATCGCGGGAGGGCCTACGAGCAGTACTTC. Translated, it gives CASSLDRGRAYEQYF. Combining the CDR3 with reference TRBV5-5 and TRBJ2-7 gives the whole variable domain DAGVTQSPTHLIKTRGQQVTLRCSPISGHKSVSWYQQVLGQGPQFIFQYYEKEERGRGNFPDRFSARQFPNYSSELNVNALLLGDSALYLCASSLDRGRAYEQYFGPGTRLTVT.

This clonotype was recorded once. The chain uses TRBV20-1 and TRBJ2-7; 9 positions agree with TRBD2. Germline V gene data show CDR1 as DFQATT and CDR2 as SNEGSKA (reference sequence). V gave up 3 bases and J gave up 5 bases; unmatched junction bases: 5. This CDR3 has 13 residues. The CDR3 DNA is TGCAGTGCTAGCGGGACTAGCCTCCACGAGCAGTACTTC. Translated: CSASGTSLHEQYF.

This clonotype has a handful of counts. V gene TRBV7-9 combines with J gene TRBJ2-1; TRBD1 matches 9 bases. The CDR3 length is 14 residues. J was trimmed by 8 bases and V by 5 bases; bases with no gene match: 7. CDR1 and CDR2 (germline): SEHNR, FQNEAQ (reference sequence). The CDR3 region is CASSVPGQGDEQFF. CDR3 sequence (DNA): TGTGCCAGCAGCGTTCCGGGACAGGGCGATGAGCAGTTCTTC.

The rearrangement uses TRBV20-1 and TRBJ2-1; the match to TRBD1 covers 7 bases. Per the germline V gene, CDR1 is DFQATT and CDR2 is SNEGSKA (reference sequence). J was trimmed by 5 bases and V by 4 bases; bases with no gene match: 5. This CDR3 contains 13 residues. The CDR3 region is CSATRQGNNEQFF. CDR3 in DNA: TGCAGTGCTACTAGACAGGGAAACAATGAGCAGTTCTTC.

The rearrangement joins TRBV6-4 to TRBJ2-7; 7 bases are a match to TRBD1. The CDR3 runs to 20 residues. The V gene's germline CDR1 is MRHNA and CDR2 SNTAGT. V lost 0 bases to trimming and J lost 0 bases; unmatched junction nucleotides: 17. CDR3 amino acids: CASSDSLRLRDSSSSYEQYF. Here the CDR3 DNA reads TGTGCCAGCAGTGACTCCCTCAGATTAAGGGACAGTTCAAGCTCCTACGAGCAGTACTTC.